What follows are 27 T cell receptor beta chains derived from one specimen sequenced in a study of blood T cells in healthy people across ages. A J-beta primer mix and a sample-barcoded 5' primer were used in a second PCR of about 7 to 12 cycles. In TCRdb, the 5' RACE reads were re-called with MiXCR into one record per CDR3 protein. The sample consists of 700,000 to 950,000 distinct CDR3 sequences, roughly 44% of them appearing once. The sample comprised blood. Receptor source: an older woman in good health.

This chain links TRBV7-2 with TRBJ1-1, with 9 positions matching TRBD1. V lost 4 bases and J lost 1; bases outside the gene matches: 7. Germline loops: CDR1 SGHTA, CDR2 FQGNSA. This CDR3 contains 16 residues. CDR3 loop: CASSSEQGAGNTEAFF. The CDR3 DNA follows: TGTGCCAGCAGCTCAGAACAGGGGGCCGGGAACACTGAAGCTTTCTTT.

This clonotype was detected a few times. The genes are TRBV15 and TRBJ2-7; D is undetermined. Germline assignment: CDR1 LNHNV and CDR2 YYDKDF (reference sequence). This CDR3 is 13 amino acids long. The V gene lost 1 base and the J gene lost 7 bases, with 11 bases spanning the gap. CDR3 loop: CATSRVGTNEQYF. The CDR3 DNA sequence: TGTGCCACCAGCAGAGTGGGTACCAATGAGCAGTACTTC.

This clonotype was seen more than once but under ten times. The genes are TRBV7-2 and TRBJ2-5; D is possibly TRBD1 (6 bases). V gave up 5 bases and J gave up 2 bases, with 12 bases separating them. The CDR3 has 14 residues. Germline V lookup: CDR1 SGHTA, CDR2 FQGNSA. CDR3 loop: CASSRDDRQETQYF. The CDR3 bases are TGTGCCAGCAGCCGTGATGACAGGCAAGAGACCCAGTACTTC.

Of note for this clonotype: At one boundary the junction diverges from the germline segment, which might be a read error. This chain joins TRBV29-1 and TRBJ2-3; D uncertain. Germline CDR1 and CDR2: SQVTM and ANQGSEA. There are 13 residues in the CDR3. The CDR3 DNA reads TGCAGCGTTCCAAGAGAGCCCACAGATACGCGGTATTTT. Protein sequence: CSVPREPTDTRYF.

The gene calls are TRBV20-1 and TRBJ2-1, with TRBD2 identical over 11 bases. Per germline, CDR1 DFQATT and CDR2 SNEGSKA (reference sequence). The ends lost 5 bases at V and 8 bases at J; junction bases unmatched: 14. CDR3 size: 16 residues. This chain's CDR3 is CSAVPSGGYLSYEQFF. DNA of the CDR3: TGCAGTGCTGTTCCTAGCGGGGGGTACCTCTCGTATGAGCAGTTCTTC.

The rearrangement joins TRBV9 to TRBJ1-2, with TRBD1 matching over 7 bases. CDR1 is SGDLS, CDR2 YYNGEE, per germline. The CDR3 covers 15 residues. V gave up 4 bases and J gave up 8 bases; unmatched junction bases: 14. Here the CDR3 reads CASSSNRGMGGGYTF. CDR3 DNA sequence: TGTGCCAGCAGCTCCAACAGGGGAATGGGTGGGGGCTACACCTTC.

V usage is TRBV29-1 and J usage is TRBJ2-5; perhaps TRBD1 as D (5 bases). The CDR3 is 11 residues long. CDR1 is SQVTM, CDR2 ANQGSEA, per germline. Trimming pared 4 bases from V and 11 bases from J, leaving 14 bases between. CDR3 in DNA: TGCAGCGTTGTGAAGGGGAATGAGCAGTACTTC. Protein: CSVVKGNEQYF.

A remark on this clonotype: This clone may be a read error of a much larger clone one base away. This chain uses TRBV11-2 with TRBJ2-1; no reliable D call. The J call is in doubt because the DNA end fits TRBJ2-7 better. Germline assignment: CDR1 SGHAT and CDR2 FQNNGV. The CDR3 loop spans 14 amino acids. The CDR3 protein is CASSLMSFYNEQYF. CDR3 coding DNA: TGTGCCAGCAGCTTGATGAGCTTCTACAATGAGCAGTACTTC.

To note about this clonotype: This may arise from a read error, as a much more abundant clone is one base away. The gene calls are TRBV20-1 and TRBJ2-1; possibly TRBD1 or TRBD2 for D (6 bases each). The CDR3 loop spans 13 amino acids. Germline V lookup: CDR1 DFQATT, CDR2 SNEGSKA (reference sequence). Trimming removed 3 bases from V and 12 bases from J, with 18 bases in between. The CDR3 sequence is CSASEQGGRGQFF. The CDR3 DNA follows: TGCAGTGCTAGCGAACAGGGAGGAAGGGGGCAGTTCTTC.

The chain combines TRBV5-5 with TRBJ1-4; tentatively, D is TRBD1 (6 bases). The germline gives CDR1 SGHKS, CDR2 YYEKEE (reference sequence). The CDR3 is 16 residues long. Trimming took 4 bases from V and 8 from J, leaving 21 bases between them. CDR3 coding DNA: TGTGCCAGCAGCCCGGATGGAACAGGGTTTCAAGAAAAACTGTTTTTT. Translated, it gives CASSPDGTGFQEKLFF.

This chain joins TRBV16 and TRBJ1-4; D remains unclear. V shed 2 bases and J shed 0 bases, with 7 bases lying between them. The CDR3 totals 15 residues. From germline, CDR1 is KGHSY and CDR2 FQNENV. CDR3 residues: CASSQMEATNEKLFF. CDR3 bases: TGTGCCAGCAGCCAAATGGAAGCAACTAATGAAAAACTGTTTTTT.

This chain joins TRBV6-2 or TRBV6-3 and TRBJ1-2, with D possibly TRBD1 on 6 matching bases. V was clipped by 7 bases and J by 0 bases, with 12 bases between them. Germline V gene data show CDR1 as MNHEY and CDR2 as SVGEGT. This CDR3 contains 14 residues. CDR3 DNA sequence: TGTGCCAGCACTTGGACAGCCGCTAACTATGGCTACACCTTC. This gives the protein CASTWTAANYGYTF.

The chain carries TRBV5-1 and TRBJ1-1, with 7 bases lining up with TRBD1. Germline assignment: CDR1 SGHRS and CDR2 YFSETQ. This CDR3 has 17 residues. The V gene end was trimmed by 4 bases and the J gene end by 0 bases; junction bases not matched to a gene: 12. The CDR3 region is CASSTGQLLNVNTEAFF. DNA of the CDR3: TGCGCCAGCAGCACGGGACAGTTACTAAATGTGAACACTGAAGCTTTCTTT.

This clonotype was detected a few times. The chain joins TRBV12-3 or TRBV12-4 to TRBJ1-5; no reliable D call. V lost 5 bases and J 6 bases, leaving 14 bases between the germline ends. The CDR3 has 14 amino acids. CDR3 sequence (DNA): TGTGCCAGCAGTCTCAGGACGTCTGGTCAGCCCCAGCATTTT. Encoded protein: CASSLRTSGQPQHF.

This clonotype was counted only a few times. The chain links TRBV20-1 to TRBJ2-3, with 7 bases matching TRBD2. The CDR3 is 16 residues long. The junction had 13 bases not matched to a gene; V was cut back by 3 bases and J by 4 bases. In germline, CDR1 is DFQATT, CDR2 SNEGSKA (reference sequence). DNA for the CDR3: TGCAGTGCTAGGCCTAACGGACTAGAGGGCTCAGATACGCAGTATTTT. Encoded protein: CSARPNGLEGSDTQYF.

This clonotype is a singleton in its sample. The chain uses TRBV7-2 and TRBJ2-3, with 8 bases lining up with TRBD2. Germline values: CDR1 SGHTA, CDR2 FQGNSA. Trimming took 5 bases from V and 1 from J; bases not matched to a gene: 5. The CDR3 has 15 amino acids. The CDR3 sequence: CASSGGRWGTDTQYF. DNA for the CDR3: TGTGCCAGCAGCGGCGGGAGGTGGGGCACAGATACGCAGTATTTT.

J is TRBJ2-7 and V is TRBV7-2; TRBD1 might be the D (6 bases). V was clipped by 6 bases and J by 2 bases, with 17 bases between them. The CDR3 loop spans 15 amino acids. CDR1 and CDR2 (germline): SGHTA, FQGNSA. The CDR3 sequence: CASRAGVPVTYEQYF. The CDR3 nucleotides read TGTGCCAGCAGAGCAGGGGTCCCCGTTACCTACGAGCAGTACTTC.

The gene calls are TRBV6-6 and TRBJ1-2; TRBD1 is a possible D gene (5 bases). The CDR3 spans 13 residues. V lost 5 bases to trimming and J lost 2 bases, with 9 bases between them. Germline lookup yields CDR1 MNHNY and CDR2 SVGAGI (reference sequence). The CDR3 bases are TGTGCCAGCAGTAAACAGGAAAACTATGGCTACACCTTC. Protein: CASSKQENYGYTF.

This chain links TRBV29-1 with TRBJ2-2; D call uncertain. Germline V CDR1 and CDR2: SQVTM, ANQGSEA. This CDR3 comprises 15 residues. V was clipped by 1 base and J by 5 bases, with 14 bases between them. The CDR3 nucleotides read TGCAGCGTTGAAGCGGGCGGAATTGGGACCGGGGAGCTGTTTTTT. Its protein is CSVEAGGIGTGELFF.

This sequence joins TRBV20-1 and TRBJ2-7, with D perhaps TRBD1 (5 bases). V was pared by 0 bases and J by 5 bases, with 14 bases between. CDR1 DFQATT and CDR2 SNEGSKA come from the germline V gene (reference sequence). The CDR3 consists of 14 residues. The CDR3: CSARDPRKGDEQYF. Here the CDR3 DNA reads TGCAGTGCTAGAGATCCAAGAAAAGGGGACGAGCAGTACTTC.

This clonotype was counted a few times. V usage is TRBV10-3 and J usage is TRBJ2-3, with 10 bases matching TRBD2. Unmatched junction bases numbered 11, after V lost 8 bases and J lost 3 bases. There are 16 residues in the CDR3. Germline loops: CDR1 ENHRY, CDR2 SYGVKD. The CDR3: CAIGASGGSETDTQYF. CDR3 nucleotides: TGTGCCATCGGAGCTAGCGGGGGCTCCGAGACAGATACGCAGTATTTT.

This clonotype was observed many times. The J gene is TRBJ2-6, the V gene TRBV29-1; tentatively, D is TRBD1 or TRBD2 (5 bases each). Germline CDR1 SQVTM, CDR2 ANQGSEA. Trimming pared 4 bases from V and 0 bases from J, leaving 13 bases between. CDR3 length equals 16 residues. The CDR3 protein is CSVGGAGFSGANVLTF. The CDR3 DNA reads TGCAGCGTTGGAGGGGCCGGCTTCTCTGGGGCCAACGTCCTGACTTTC.

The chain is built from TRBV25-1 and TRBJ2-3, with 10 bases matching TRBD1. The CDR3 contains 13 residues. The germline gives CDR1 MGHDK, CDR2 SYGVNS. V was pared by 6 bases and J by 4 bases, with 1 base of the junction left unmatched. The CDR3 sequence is CASRGTGADTQYF. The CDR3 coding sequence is TGTGCCAGCAGGGGGACAGGGGCAGATACGCAGTATTTT.

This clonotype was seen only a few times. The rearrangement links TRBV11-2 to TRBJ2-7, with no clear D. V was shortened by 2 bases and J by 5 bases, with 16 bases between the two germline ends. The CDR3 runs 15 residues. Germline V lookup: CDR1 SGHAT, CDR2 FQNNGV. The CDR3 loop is CASSLIPRRLHEQYF. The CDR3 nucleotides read TGTGCCAGCAGCTTAATCCCGAGACGTCTTCACGAGCAGTACTTC.

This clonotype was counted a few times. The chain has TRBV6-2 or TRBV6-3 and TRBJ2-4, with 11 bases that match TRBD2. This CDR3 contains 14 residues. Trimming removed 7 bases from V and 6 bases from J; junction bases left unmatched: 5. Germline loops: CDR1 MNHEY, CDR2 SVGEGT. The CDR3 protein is CASTPLAGGNIQYF. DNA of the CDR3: TGTGCCAGCACCCCGCTAGCGGGAGGAAACATTCAGTACTTC.

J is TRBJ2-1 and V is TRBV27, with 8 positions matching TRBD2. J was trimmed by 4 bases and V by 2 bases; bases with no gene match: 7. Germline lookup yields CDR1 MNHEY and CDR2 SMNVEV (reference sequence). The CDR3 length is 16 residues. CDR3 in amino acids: CASSLTGGPSYNEQFF. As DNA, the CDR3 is TGTGCCAGCAGTTTAACGGGGGGGCCTTCTTACAATGAGCAGTTCTTC.

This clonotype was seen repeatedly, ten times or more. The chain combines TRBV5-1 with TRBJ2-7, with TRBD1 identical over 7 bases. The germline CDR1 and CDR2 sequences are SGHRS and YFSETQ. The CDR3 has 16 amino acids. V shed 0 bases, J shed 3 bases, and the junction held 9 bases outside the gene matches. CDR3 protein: CASSLASLGDSYEQYF. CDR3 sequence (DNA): TGCGCCAGCAGCTTGGCTTCACTAGGGGACAGCTACGAGCAGTACTTC.